Following are 31 T cell receptor beta chains from one sample sequenced in a study of blood T cell repertoires in COVID-19. Sequenced by immunoSEQ multiplex PCR; TCRdb stores in-frame clones only, minus some. Of about 74,000 clones listed, 70% to 90% were seen once; the top ten hold less than 2%. The sequenced material came from peripheral blood. The source of these receptors is a woman aged 80 or over with active or convalescent COVID-19.

The chain joins TRBV10-2 to TRBJ2-2; tentative D call: TRBD1 (5 bases). There are 12 residues in the CDR3. Germline-derived CDR1 and CDR2 are WSHSY and SAAADI. Trimming stripped 6 bases from V and 6 bases from J, with 8 bases between. CDR3 in DNA: TGCGCCAGCAGGTTAGGGGCCGGGGAGCTGTTTTTT. Its protein is CASRLGAGELFF.

This chain connects TRBV5-4 to TRBJ1-1; 7 nucleotides agree with TRBD1. Trimming removed 1 base from V and 3 bases from J; junction bases left unmatched: 6. CDR1 and CDR2 from the germline V gene are SGHNT and YYREEE (reference sequence). The CDR3 has 15 residues. CDR3 coding DNA: TGTGCCAGCAGCTTGCGAAAGGGGGCGTACACTGAAGCTTTCTTT. Protein: CASSLRKGAYTEAFF.

The chain links TRBV6-5 to TRBJ1-3; TRBD1 aligns across 7 bases. Germline trimming cut 3 bases from V and 2 bases from J; bases unmatched to any gene: 1. The V gene's germline CDR1 is MNHEY and CDR2 SVGAGI. This CDR3 spans 14 amino acids. CDR3 sequence (DNA): TGTGCCAGCAGTTATGGGACAGCTGGAAACACCATATATTTT. The encoded protein is CASSYGTAGNTIYF.

The rearrangement links TRBV5-1 to TRBJ2-5, with D maybe TRBD1 (6 bases). The germline CDR1 and CDR2 sequences are SGHRS and YFSETQ. CDR3 size: 15 residues. V gave up 4 bases and J gave up 0 bases, with 13 bases separating them. The CDR3 DNA sequence: TGCGCCAGCAGCGGCATCCAGGGGTACCAAGAGACCCAGTACTTC. Translating gives CASSGIQGYQETQYF.

In regard to this clone: The junction departs from germline at one end; a sequencing error may be responsible. The genes are TRBV19 and TRBJ2-7; 7 nucleotides agree with TRBD2. CDR3 length equals 16 residues. The germline V gene encodes CDR1 LNHDA and CDR2 SQIVND (reference sequence). The CDR3 sequence: CANSSLPGLLPGEQYF. The CDR3 DNA reads as TGTGCCAATAGTTCCCTACCGGGACTACTGCCTGGAGAGCAGTACTTC.

V usage is TRBV30 and J usage is TRBJ1-4, with D perhaps TRBD1 (6 bases). The ends were cut back, 3 bases at V and 2 bases at J, with 7 bases in the middle. The CDR3 length is 13 residues. Germline V gives CDR1 GTSNPN, CDR2 SVGIG (reference sequence). Here the CDR3 reads CAWSRGTNEKLFF. The CDR3 DNA sequence: TGTGCCTGGAGCAGGGGTACTAATGAAAAACTGTTTTTT.

The chain employs TRBV1 and TRBJ2-1; the D call in the table, TRBD2, was not verified against the DNA. TRBV1 is shown as a pseudogene. The CDR3 consists of 12 residues. Here the CDR3 DNA reads TGCACCAGCCGTCTAGTCGGCGATGAGCAGTTCTTC. Residues: CTSRLVGDEQFF.

This chain joins TRBV27 and TRBJ2-7, with 7 bases lining up with TRBD1. J lost 3 bases, V lost 5 bases, and 10 bases had no gene match. The CDR3 sequence is 15 residues long. Germline V CDR1 and CDR2: MNHEY, SMNVEV (reference sequence). The CDR3 is CASSLRQGVIYEQYF. The CDR3 bases are TGTGCCAGCAGTCTTCGACAGGGAGTTATCTACGAGCAGTACTTC.

There are a few counts of this clone. This chain joins TRBV12-3 or TRBV12-4 and TRBJ1-1, with D unclear. V dropped 1 base and J dropped 3 bases, with 6 bases sitting between them. The CDR3 has 13 residues. The CDR3 sequence is CASSLGAYTEAFF. Written as DNA, the CDR3 is TGTGCCAGCAGTTTAGGGGCATACACTGAAGCTTTCTTT.

This clone was seen more than once but under ten times. The CDR3 bases are TGTGCCAGCAGCCCTCGGGGGGTTTCGGAAAAACTGTTTTTT. Translated: CASSPRGVSEKLFF. The rearrangement joins TRBV9 to TRBJ1-4; tentative D call: TRBD1 (5 bases). The CDR3 has 14 amino acids. Germline assignment: CDR1 SGDLS and CDR2 YYNGEE. V was trimmed by 4 bases and J by 8 bases, leaving 15 bases between them.

The V gene is TRBV5-4, the J gene TRBJ2-3, with TRBD2 matching 8 bases. V shed 1 base and J 1 base; nucleotides not matched to a gene: 8. The CDR3 is made up of 17 amino acids. CDR1 SGHNT and CDR2 YYREEE come from the germline V gene (reference sequence). This CDR3 reads CASSLTSGGTRTDTQYF. The CDR3 region has the DNA TGTGCCAGCAGCTTGACTAGCGGTGGGACACGCACAGATACGCAGTATTTT.

This chain links TRBV11-3 with TRBJ2-3; 8 bases line up with TRBD1. This CDR3 spans 17 amino acids. With V trimmed by 6 bases and J by 0 bases, 11 bases remained unmatched. Germline assignment: CDR1 SGHNT and CDR2 YENEEA. As DNA, the CDR3 is TGTGCCAGCAGTCTCGGCAGGGGGCATGTCAGCACAGATACGCAGTATTTT. It specifies CASSLGRGHVSTDTQYF. Complete variable domain (other parts from reference TRBV11-3 and TRBJ2-3): EAGVVQSPRYKIIEKKQPVAFWCNPISGHNTLYWYLQNLGQGPELLIRYENEEAVDDSQLPKDRFSAERLKGVDSTLKIQPAELGDSAVYLCASSLGRGHVSTDTQYFGPGTRLTVL.

The V and J genes are TRBV24-1 and TRBJ1-5; 7 nucleotides agree with TRBD1. Germline loops: CDR1 KGHDR, CDR2 SFDVKD. This CDR3 is 15 amino acids long. V was pared by 8 bases and J by 0 bases, with 6 bases of the junction left unmatched. Here the CDR3 DNA reads TGTGCCACCACCGACAGGGTTTATAGCAATCAGCCCCAGCATTTT. Its protein product is CATTDRVYSNQPQHF.

The chain is built from TRBV19 and TRBJ1-1; possibly TRBD1 for D (5 bases). Between the trimmed V and J ends, which lost 3 bases and 3 bases, there was a span of 14 bases. Germline CDR1 and CDR2: LNHDA and SQIVND (reference sequence). This CDR3 contains 15 residues. CDR3 coding DNA: TGTGCCAGTAGTATTGTTGGGGGAGGGTACACTGAAGCTTTCTTT. Translated, it gives CASSIVGGGYTEAFF.

V is TRBV4-3 and J is TRBJ2-7; D is perhaps TRBD2 (5 bases). The CDR3 covers 13 residues. The V gene's germline CDR1 is LGHNA and CDR2 YSLEER. V was cut by 0 bases and J by 7 bases, with 10 bases left in between. The CDR3 reads CASSQDTRAEQYF. As DNA, the CDR3 is TGCGCCAGCAGCCAAGATACTAGGGCAGAGCAGTACTTC.

J is TRBJ2-7 and V is TRBV4-3; 7 positions match TRBD1. Germline CDR1 reads LGHNA; CDR2 reads YSLEER. V dropped 2 bases and J dropped 5; count of bases not matched to a gene: 6. There are 14 residues in the CDR3. The chain's CDR3 is CASSQTGTVHEQYF. The CDR3 DNA reads TGCGCCAGCAGCCAAACCGGGACAGTCCACGAGCAGTACTTC.

This clone was found a few times. The chain links TRBV7-9 to TRBJ1-1, with D tentatively TRBD1 (6 bases). Trimming removed 5 bases from V and 6 bases from J, with 13 bases in between. The V gene's germline CDR1 is SEHNR and CDR2 FQNEAQ (reference sequence). The CDR3 contains 13 residues. The CDR3, as DNA: TGTGCCAGCAGCCCGGGGGGGCACCCTGAAGCTTTCTTT. It is translated as CASSPGGHPEAFF.

The V gene is TRBV7-8, the J gene TRBJ2-3; no clear D gene. The CDR3 contains 13 residues. Germline CDR1 reads SGHVS; CDR2 reads FQNEAQ. With 5 bases removed from V and 6 bases from J, the gap between germline ends came to 12 bases. The CDR3 DNA sequence: TGTGCCAGCAGCCCACGACCGGAGGATACGCAGTATTTT. Protein product: CASSPRPEDTQYF.

This chain uses TRBV30 with TRBJ1-4; 7 positions match TRBD1. The CDR3 spans 15 residues. The junction had 9 bases not matched to a gene; V was cut back by 3 bases and J by 5 bases. Germline lookup yields CDR1 GTSNPN and CDR2 SVGIG (reference sequence). The CDR3 reads CAWSRGQESNEKLFF. The CDR3 coding sequence is TGTGCCTGGAGCCGCGGACAGGAGTCGAATGAAAAACTGTTTTTT.

The chain is built from TRBV20-1 and TRBJ2-3; D is uncertain. There are 11 residues in the CDR3. Germline assignment: CDR1 DFQATT and CDR2 SNEGSKA (reference sequence). V lost 6 bases and J 5 bases, leaving 9 bases between the germline ends. The CDR3 DNA reads TGCAGTGCGGAGATTGGAGATACGCAGTATTTT. Its translation is CSAEIGDTQYF.

The V and J genes are TRBV10-3 and TRBJ1-3; tentative D call: TRBD1 (6 bases). The V end lost 9 bases, the J end lost 1 base, and 10 bases lay between the germline ends. The CDR3 runs to 13 residues. Germline CDR1 is ENHRY and CDR2 is SYGVKD. CDR3: CAIRDISGNTIYF. In nucleotides, the CDR3 is TGTGCCATTCGGGACATTTCTGGAAACACCATATATTTT.

DNA of the CDR3: TGTGCCAGCAGTTTCCCAGAACTAGCGTCCACTCCTAGCACAGATACGCAGTATTTT. This encodes CASSFPELASTPSTDTQYF. The chain uses TRBV6-2 or TRBV6-3 and TRBJ2-3, with 7 bases aligning to TRBD2. Germline-derived CDR1 and CDR2 are MNHEY and SVGEGT. The CDR3 has 19 amino acids. Trimming removed 4 bases from V and 0 bases from J; junction bases left unmatched: 16.

The chain combines TRBV9 with TRBJ2-5; the D gene is possibly TRBD2 (7 bases). Germline CDR1 and CDR2: SGDLS and YYNGEE. V lost 7 bases, J lost 2 bases, and 18 bases lay in between. This CDR3 comprises 15 residues. CDR3 sequence reads: CASSRGGARQETQYF. Written as DNA, the CDR3 is TGTGCCAGCTCTAGGGGGGGGGCACGGCAAGAGACCCAGTACTTC.

This clone was counted a single time. The rearrangement links TRBV2 to TRBJ2-4; D perhaps matches TRBD2 (6 bases). The CDR3 is made up of 15 amino acids. V lost 6 bases and J lost 0, with 12 bases in between. CDR1 is SNHLY, CDR2 FYNNEI, per germline. The CDR3 region is CASSWGELAKNIQYF. The CDR3, as DNA: TGTGCCAGCAGCTGGGGGGAACTAGCCAAAAACATTCAGTACTTC. Looking up the rest from reference TRBV2 and TRBJ2-4 gives the full variable domain: EPEVTQTPSHQVTQMGQEVILRCVPISNHLYFYWYRQILGQKVEFLVSFYNNEISEKSEIFDDQFSVERPDGSNFTLKIRSTKLEDSAMYFCASSWGELAKNIQYFGAGTRLSVL.

The chain combines TRBV6-5 with TRBJ1-5; 10 bases match TRBD1. The V and J ends lost 9 bases and 7 bases, in that order; junction bases with no gene match: 9. This CDR3 is 14 amino acids long. Germline V gene data show CDR1 as MNHEY and CDR2 as SVGAGI. CDR3 sequence: CASIDRGRGQPQHF. The CDR3, as DNA: TGTGCCAGTATTGACAGGGGGCGAGGGCAGCCCCAGCATTTT.

V usage is TRBV28 and J usage is TRBJ2-7, with 10 bases aligning to TRBD1. With V trimmed by 5 bases and J by 6 bases, 10 bases remained unmatched. Per germline, CDR1 MDHEN and CDR2 SYDVKM. The CDR3 has 15 residues. The CDR3 loop reads CASSPPGTGVSEQYF. The CDR3 DNA sequence: TGTGCCAGCAGTCCCCCCGGGACAGGGGTCTCCGAGCAGTACTTC.

V and J are TRBV29-1 and TRBJ2-5; D perhaps matches TRBD2 (6 bases). Germline V gene sequence: CDR1 SQVTM, CDR2 ANQGSEA. Trimming removed 7 bases from V and 1 base from J, with 13 bases in between. CDR3 length: 13 amino acids. The CDR3 region has the DNA TGCAGCGGTAGCGGATCTTTCCAAGAGACCCAGTACTTC. It is translated as CSGSGSFQETQYF. Together with reference TRBV29-1 and TRBJ2-5, the CDR3 gives the full variable domain: SAVISQKPSRDICQRGTSLTIQCQVDSQVTMMFWYRQQPGQSLTLIATANQGSEATYESGFVIDKFPISRPNLTFSTLTVSNMSPEDSSIYLCSGSGSFQETQYFGPGTRLLVL.

The rearrangement joins TRBV3-1 (or the pseudogene TRBV3-2) to TRBJ1-5; D is possibly TRBD1 (5 bases). With 4 bases removed from V and 6 bases from J, the gap between germline ends came to 10 bases. The CDR3 totals 13 residues. Germline V gives CDR1 LGHDT, CDR2 YNNKEL (reference sequence). The CDR3 loop reads CASSLGGVQPQHF. The CDR3 DNA follows: TGTGCCAGCAGCCTCGGGGGGGTTCAGCCCCAGCATTTT.

The genes are TRBV9 and TRBJ2-7; TRBD2 matches at 8 bases. V gave up 0 bases and J gave up 3 bases; unmatched junction bases: 2. Germline CDR1 reads SGDLS; CDR2 reads YYNGEE. This CDR3 has 14 amino acids. This CDR3 reads CASSVGGRHYEQYF. The CDR3 coding sequence is TGTGCCAGCAGCGTAGGCGGGAGGCACTACGAGCAGTACTTC.

The sample holds one count of this clone. The V gene is TRBV19, the J gene TRBJ2-1; 10 nucleotides align to TRBD2. The germline CDR1 and CDR2 sequences are LNHDA and SQIVND (reference sequence). The ends lost 4 bases at V and 4 bases at J; junction bases unmatched: 7. This CDR3 has 16 residues. This CDR3 reads CASSTIAGGKYNEQFF. CDR3 bases: TGTGCCAGTAGTACTATAGCGGGGGGAAAATACAATGAGCAGTTCTTC.

The chain is built from TRBV2 and TRBJ1-3, with TRBD1 as a possible D gene (6 bases). The CDR3 sequence is 12 residues long. Germline V gene sequence: CDR1 SNHLY, CDR2 FYNNEI. V gave up 5 bases and J gave up 7 bases, with 9 bases separating them. The CDR3 nucleotides are TGTGCCAGCAGTCTCCAGGGGAACACCATATATTTT. It is translated as CASSLQGNTIYF.